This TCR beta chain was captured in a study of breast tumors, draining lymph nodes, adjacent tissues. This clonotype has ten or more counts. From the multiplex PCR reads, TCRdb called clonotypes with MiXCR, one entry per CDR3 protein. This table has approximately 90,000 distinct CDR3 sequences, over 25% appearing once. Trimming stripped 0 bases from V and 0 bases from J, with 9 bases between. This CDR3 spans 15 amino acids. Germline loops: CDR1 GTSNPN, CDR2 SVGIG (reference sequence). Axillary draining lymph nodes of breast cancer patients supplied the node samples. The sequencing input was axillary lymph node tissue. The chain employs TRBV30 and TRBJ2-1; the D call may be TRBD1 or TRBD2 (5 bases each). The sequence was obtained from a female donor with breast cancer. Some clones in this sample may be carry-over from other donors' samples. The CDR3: CAWSVKGSSYNEQFF. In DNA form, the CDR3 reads TGTGCCTGGAGTGTAAAGGGGAGCTCCTACAATGAGCAGTTCTTC.